The entry below describes one TCR beta chain. Its target is unknown. The V and J ends lost 0 bases and 4 bases respectively, with 5 bases between them. Germline lookup yields CDR1 KGHDR and CDR2 SFDVKD. The CDR3 contains 13 residues. The data derive from a study of human T cells and chemical hapten exposure. Each cDNA molecule in the library carried unique molecular identifiers. One entry per CDR3 protein, called by TCRdb with MiXCR from the RACE reads. This repertoire shows about 120,000 distinct CDR3 sequences, about an eighth found once; its top ten account for about 0.85%. Study observations and caveats: Patch test score rose with PT1 expanded TCRs, significant at 8, 16, 32, not 4.

The sample's time point: patch test 1, 2 weeks after DPC sensitization. The treatment denotes: therapeutic diphenylcyclopropenone sensitization with weekly scalp DPC. People who gave samples had alopecia, were 18 to 70 years old, and were suitable for DPC. V is TRBV24-1 and J is TRBJ2-5, with unresolved D. The source of this sequence is a man between 18 and 29 years old with alopecia areata. Some clones in this sample may be carry-over from other donors' samples. The input for sequencing was whole blood, taken in connection with sensitization to the hapten diphenylcyclopropenone (DPC). The CDR3 DNA reads TGTGCCACCAGTGATTTGACTGCAGAGACCCAGTACTTC. Translation gives CATSDLTAETQYF.